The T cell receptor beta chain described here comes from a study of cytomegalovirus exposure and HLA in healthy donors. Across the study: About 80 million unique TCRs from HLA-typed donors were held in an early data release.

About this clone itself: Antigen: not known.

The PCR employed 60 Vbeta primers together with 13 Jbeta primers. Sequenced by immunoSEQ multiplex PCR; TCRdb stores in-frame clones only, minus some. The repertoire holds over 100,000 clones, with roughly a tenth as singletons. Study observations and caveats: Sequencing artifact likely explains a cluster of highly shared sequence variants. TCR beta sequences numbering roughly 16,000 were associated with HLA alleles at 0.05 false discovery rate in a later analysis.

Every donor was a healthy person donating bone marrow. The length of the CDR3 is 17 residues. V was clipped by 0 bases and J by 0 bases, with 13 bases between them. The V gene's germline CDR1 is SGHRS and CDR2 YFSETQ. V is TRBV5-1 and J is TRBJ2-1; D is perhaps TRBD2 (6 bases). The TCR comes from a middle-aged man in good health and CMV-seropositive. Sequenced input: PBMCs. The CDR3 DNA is TGCGCCAGCAGCTTGGGCGGGGTCTGGAGCTCCTACAATGAGCAGTTCTTC. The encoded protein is CASSLGGVWSSYNEQFF.